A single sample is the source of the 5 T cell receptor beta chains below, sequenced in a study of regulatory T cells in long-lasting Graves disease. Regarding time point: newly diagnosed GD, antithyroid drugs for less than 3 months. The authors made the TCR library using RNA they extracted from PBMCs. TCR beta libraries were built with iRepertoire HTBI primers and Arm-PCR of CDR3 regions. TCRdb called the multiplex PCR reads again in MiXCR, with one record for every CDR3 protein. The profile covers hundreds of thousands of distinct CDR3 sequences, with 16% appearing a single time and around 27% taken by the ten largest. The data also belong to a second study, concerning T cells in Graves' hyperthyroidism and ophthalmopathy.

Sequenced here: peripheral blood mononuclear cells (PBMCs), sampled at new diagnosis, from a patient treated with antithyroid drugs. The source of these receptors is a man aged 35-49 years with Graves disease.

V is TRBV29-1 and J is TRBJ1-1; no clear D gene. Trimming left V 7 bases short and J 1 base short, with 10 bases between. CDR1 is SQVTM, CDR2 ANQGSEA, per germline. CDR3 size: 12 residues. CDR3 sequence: CSGAQRNTEAFF. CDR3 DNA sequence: TGCAGCGGCGCACAGAGGAACACTGAAGCTTTCTTT.

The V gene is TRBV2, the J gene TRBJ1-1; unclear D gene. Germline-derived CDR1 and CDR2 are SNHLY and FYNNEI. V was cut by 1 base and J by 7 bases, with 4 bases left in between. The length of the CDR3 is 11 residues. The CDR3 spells CASSEVSEAFF. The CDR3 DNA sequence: TGTGCCAGCAGTGAAGTCAGTGAAGCTTTCTTT.

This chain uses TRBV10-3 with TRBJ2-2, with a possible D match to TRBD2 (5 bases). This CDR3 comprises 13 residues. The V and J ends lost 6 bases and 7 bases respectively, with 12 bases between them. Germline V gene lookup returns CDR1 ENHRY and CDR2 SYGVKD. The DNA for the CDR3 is TGTGCCATCAGCGGGGATTCGGGCGGGGAGCTGTTTTTT. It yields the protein CAISGDSGGELFF.

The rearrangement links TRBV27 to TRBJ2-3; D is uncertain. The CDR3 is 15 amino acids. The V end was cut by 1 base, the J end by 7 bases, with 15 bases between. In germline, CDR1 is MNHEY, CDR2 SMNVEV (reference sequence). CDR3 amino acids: CASSLYSVMGNTQYF. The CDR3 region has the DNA TGTGCCAGCAGTTTATATTCCGTAATGGGAAATACGCAGTATTTT.

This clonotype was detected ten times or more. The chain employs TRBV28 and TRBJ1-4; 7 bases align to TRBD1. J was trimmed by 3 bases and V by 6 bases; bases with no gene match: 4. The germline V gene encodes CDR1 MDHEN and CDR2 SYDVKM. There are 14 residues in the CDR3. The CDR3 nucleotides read TGTGCCAGCAGGCCGGGACAGTCTAATGAAAAACTGTTTTTT. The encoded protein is CASRPGQSNEKLFF.